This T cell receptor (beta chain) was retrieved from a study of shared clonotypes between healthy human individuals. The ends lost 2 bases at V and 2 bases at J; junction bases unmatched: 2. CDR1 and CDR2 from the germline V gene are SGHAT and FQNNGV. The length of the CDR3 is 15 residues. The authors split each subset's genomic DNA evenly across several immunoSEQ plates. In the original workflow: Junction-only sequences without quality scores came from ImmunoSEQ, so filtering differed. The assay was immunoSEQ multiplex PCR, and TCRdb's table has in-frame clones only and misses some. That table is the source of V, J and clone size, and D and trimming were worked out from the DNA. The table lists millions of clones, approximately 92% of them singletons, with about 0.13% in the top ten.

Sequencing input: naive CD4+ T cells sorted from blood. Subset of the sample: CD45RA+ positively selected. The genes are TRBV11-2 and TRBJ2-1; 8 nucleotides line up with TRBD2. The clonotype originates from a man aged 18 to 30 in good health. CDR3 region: CASSLRREAYNEQFF. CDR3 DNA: TGTGCCAGCAGCTTACGGCGGGAGGCCTACAATGAGCAGTTCTTC.